This TCR beta chain was sequenced during a study of Graves' ophthalmopathy and Graves' hyperthyroidism. Ophthalmopathic donors had moderate-to-severe activity, CAS ≥3 and NOSPECS ≥4, with disease that had lasted under 3 months. Beta-chain TCR CDR3 regions were amplified from RNA transcripts. HTBI primers were used in a first-round RT-PCR, which preceded a second-round multiplex PCR. A single record per CDR3 protein comes from TCRdb applying MiXCR to the multiplex PCR reads. The sample holds 450,000 or so distinct CDR3 sequences, 13% to 15% seen once. Study-level findings and limits: Clonotypes were expanded in thyroid at above 0.001 frequency, and most also appeared in blood.

The CDR3 sequence is 14 residues long. Germline CDR1 and CDR2: SGDLS and YYNGEE. V was trimmed by 0 bases and J by 8 bases, leaving 14 bases between them. This clonotype was seen ten or more times. Antigen unknown. The V call is TRBV9, the J call TRBJ1-2, with D unresolved. The source of this sequence is a woman aged 25 to 39 with Graves' ophthalmopathy. What was sequenced was blood. CDR3 region: CASSVATGGLGYTF. The CDR3 coding sequence is TGTGCCAGCAGCGTAGCTACGGGCGGGTTGGGCTACACCTTC.